One and the same sample provided the 27 T cell receptor beta chains below, sequenced in a study of cytomegalovirus exposure and HLA in healthy donors. This PCR relied on a set of 60 Vbeta primers and 13 Jbeta primers. Generated by immunoSEQ multiplex PCR, the TCRdb table keeps only in-frame clones and is missing some. The table records about 73,000 clones, 65% to 80% of them present only once. Sequencing used PBMCs. These receptors were taken from a man in his 70s in good health and CMV-seronegative.

This chain uses TRBV7-9 with TRBJ2-1; D might be TRBD1 (6 bases). The length of the CDR3 is 14 residues. CDR1 is SEHNR and CDR2 is FQNEAQ in the germline V gene (reference sequence). Trimming cost V 1 base and J 9 bases, with 13 bases left between them. CDR3 in DNA: TGTGCCAGCAGCTTAGTAGGGGGTCACGGTGAGCAGTTCTTC. It codes for CASSLVGGHGEQFF.

This clone has at least ten counts. The chain links TRBV19 to TRBJ1-1; D is unclear. Trimming removed 3 bases from V and 1 base from J, with 18 bases in between. CDR3 length: 17 residues. Germline lookup yields CDR1 LNHDA and CDR2 SQIVND (reference sequence). The chain's CDR3 is CASSIVGVGRRNTEAFF. The CDR3 DNA follows: TGTGCCAGTAGTATCGTCGGGGTGGGTCGAAGGAACACTGAAGCTTTCTTT.

The gene calls are TRBV30 and TRBJ2-7, with 8 nucleotides matching TRBD2. Per germline, CDR1 GTSNPN and CDR2 SVGIG (reference sequence). The CDR3 length is 15 residues. J lost 7 bases, V lost 6 bases, and 17 bases had no gene match. Here the CDR3 reads CACPRGGRGDGEQYF. CDR3 nucleotides: TGTGCCTGCCCCCGGGGAGGGCGGGGGGACGGGGAGCAGTACTTC.

The V call is TRBV5-5, the J call TRBJ2-7, with TRBD1 matching over 7 bases. CDR1 is SGHKS and CDR2 is YYEKEE in the germline V gene (reference sequence). The CDR3 runs 15 residues. The V and J ends lost 0 bases and 3 bases, in that order; junction bases with no gene match: 6. The CDR3: CASSLVWGQNYEQYF. In DNA, the CDR3 is TGTGCCAGCAGCTTGGTATGGGGACAGAACTACGAGCAGTACTTC.

The chain joins TRBV27 to TRBJ1-5; D remains unclear. The CDR3 runs 14 residues. Per germline, CDR1 MNHEY and CDR2 SMNVEV (reference sequence). The V and J ends lost 6 bases and 0 bases respectively, with 9 bases between them. This chain's CDR3 is CASSFTVSNQPQHF. In DNA, the CDR3 is TGTGCCAGCAGCTTTACAGTTAGCAATCAGCCCCAGCATTTT.

CDR3 protein: CASSLGLIQETQYF. In DNA, the CDR3 is TGCGCCAGCAGCTTGGGACTTATACAAGAGACCCAGTACTTC. This chain connects TRBV5-1 to TRBJ2-5; D call uncertain. The CDR3 length is 14 residues. The germline V gene has CDR1 SGHRS and CDR2 YFSETQ. Trimming stripped 0 bases from V and 2 bases from J, with 8 bases between.

The V call is TRBV10-3, the J call TRBJ1-5; TRBD1 might be the D (6 bases). With 2 bases removed from V and 6 bases from J, the gap between germline ends came to 11 bases. Germline loops: CDR1 ENHRY, CDR2 SYGVKD. This CDR3 region has 14 residues. The CDR3 region has the DNA TGTGCCATCAGTGAGGAACAGGGCGGTCAGCCCCAGCATTTT. Translating it yields CAISEEQGGQPQHF.

There are a few counts of this clone. This chain links TRBV18 with TRBJ2-7; 9 bases match TRBD1. The CDR3 loop spans 16 amino acids. V gave up 4 bases and J gave up 3 bases; unmatched junction bases: 10. CDR1 is KGHSH, CDR2 LQKENI, per germline. The CDR3 DNA follows: TGTGCCAGCTCACTCCCGGACAGGGGAGATGTCTACGAGCAGTACTTC. It yields the protein CASSLPDRGDVYEQYF.

The J gene is TRBJ1-6, the V gene TRBV15; a possible D gene is TRBD1 (5 bases). The CDR3 loop spans 17 amino acids. With 0 bases removed from V and 0 bases from J, the gap between germline ends came to 9 bases. Germline V gives CDR1 LNHNV, CDR2 YYDKDF (reference sequence). The CDR3 DNA sequence: TGTGCCACCAGCAGAGATCGGGGGAGCTCCTATAATTCACCCCTCCACTTT. This codes for CATSRDRGSSYNSPLHF.

The rearrangement links TRBV25-1 to TRBJ1-4; D unresolved. This CDR3 region has 13 residues. Germline CDR1 reads MGHDK; CDR2 reads SYGVNS. V was shortened by 2 bases and J by 7 bases, with 8 bases between the two germline ends. In nucleotides, the CDR3 is TGTGCCAGCAGTGAAGCCAGCGCTGAAAAACTGTTTTTT. Protein product: CASSEASAEKLFF.

V is TRBV6-5 and J is TRBJ1-2; D remains unclear. CDR1 is MNHEY and CDR2 is SVGAGI in the germline V gene. The CDR3 contains 14 residues. V was clipped by 6 bases and J by 3 bases, with 14 bases between them. This chain's CDR3 is CASRSPGEDYGYTF. The CDR3 bases are TGTGCCAGCAGATCCCCCGGGGAAGACTATGGCTACACCTTC.

This clone was counted once. The CDR3, as DNA: TGTGCCACCAGCCGGGACAGGGGGGCGTGGGGCTACACCTTC. It encodes CATSRDRGAWGYTF. This chain joins TRBV15 and TRBJ1-2; 11 bases are a match to TRBD1. CDR3 length: 14 amino acids. With 5 bases clipped from V and 8 bases from J, the junction kept 7 bases outside the gene matches. Germline assignment: CDR1 LNHNV and CDR2 YYDKDF (reference sequence).

This clone was seen a handful of times. The junction departs from the called germline gene at one end, perhaps through a read error. J is TRBJ2-5 and V is TRBV7-7, with D tentatively TRBD1 (6 bases). The CDR3 contains 14 residues. Germline-derived CDR1 and CDR2 are SSHAT and FNYEAQ (reference sequence). In DNA form, the CDR3 reads TGTGCTAGCAGCCCTACGTCCGGACAGGAGACCCAGTACTTC. Its protein is CASSPTSGQETQYF.

The chain uses TRBV4-3 and TRBJ2-3; TRBD1 aligns across 7 bases. Germline CDR1 and CDR2: LGHNA and YSLEER. V lost 3 bases and J lost 1; bases outside the gene matches: 1. CDR3 length: 14 amino acids. Here the CDR3 reads CASSHTGGTDTQYF. CDR3 nucleotides: TGCGCCAGCAGCCATACAGGGGGCACAGATACGCAGTATTTT.

The rearrangement links TRBV30 to TRBJ2-1; D gene ambiguous. The CDR3 is 12 residues long. The germline gives CDR1 GTSNPN, CDR2 SVGIG (reference sequence). Trimming took off 0 bases at V and 15 bases at J, with 15 bases between the two ends. The CDR3 sequence: CAWSVRRCFLFF. DNA for the CDR3: TGTGCCTGGAGTGTACGGAGATGCTTTCTGTTCTTC.

This clone has a single count. The chain carries TRBV27 and TRBJ2-3; 14 positions match TRBD2. J lost 6 bases, V lost 5 bases, and 13 bases had no gene match. CDR1 and CDR2 from the germline V gene are MNHEY and SMNVEV (reference sequence). The CDR3 contains 18 residues. The CDR3 here is CASSLRTSGRSRRDTQYF. CDR3 bases: TGTGCCAGCAGTCTCCGGACTAGCGGGAGGTCGCGCCGTGATACGCAGTATTTT.

This sequence joins TRBV10-2 and TRBJ2-7; maybe TRBD1 (5 bases). CDR1 is WSHSY, CDR2 SAAADI, per germline. Trimming stripped 8 bases from V and 6 bases from J, with 14 bases between. The CDR3 loop spans 12 amino acids. This CDR3 reads CASGSGLAEQYF. The CDR3 coding sequence is TGCGCCAGCGGGTCAGGGCTGGCCGAGCAGTACTTC.

J is TRBJ2-7 and V is TRBV13, with D possibly being TRBD1 (6 bases). CDR3 length equals 14 residues. CDR1 and CDR2 (germline): PRHDT, FYEKMQ (reference sequence). Trimming shortened V by 6 bases and J by 5 bases, and 17 bases separated the two germline ends. The CDR3 spells CASREQGKPNEQYF. DNA for the CDR3: TGTGCCAGCAGAGAACAGGGAAAACCCAACGAGCAGTACTTC. The whole variable domain, remainder taken from reference TRBV13 and TRBJ2-7, is AAGVIQSPRHLIKEKRETATLKCYPIPRHDTVYWYQQGPGQDPQFLISFYEKMQSDKGSIPDRFSAQQFSDYHSELNMSSLELGDSALYFCASREQGKPNEQYFGPGTRLTVT.

This clone was seen more than once but under ten times. The chain carries TRBV5-1 and TRBJ1-1; D not resolved. The CDR3 contains 16 residues. V was clipped by 0 bases and J by 3 bases, with 15 bases between them. Germline V gene lookup returns CDR1 SGHRS and CDR2 YFSETQ. DNA for the CDR3: TGCGCCAGCAGCTTGGGGGGAGGGAGTATGTACACTGAAGCTTTCTTT. It encodes CASSLGGGSMYTEAFF.

This clone showed up just a few times. The CDR3 DNA reads as TGCGCCAGCAGTCAATCGTCAGCGGGGGGGCCGTTGAATGAGCAGTTCTTC. As protein: CASSQSSAGGPLNEQFF. This chain joins TRBV23-1 and TRBJ2-1; 10 bases fit TRBD2. TRBV23-1 has ORF status, its function being uncertain. The CDR3 is made up of 17 amino acids. Losses at the gene ends were 0 bases for V and 7 bases for J; bases not matched to a gene: 9.

This clone has a single count. CDR3 DNA: TGTGCCAGCAGCTCGGGGCGGACAGGGATCTACGAGCAGTACTTC. It translates to CASSSGRTGIYEQYF. The genes are TRBV7-9 and TRBJ2-5; 8 bases are a match to TRBD1. The J call may be wrong; the DNA end is better matched by TRBJ2-7. CDR3 length equals 15 residues. Germline values: CDR1 SEHNR, CDR2 FQNEAQ (reference sequence).

This chain joins TRBV18 and TRBJ2-7; D might be TRBD1 (5 bases). CDR1 is KGHSH and CDR2 is LQKENI in the germline V gene. V lost 3 bases and J 1 base, leaving 7 bases between the germline ends. The CDR3 covers 13 residues. The CDR3 DNA is TGTGCCAGCTCACCTCAGGGTTCCTACGAGCAGTACTTC. It specifies CASSPQGSYEQYF.

The CDR3 loop reads CASSLEAGSQYF. The CDR3 coding sequence is TGTGCCAGCAGCTTAGAAGCGGGATCGCAGTATTTT. The chain recombines TRBV7-2 with TRBJ2-3; 7 positions agree with TRBD2. V gave up 1 base and J gave up 10 bases; unmatched junction bases: 2. This CDR3 spans 12 amino acids. CDR1 is SGHTA and CDR2 is FQGNSA in the germline V gene.

As concerns this clone: The junction departs from germline at one end; a sequencing error may be responsible. The chain employs TRBV7-9 and TRBJ2-6; D possibly corresponds to TRBD1 (6 bases). Germline-derived CDR1 and CDR2 are SEHNR and FQNEAQ (reference sequence). This CDR3 is 17 amino acids long. CDR3 amino acids: CSSSSTGQLSGANVLTF. The CDR3 region has the DNA TGTTCCAGCAGCTCTACCGGACAGTTATCTGGGGCCAACGTCCTGACTTTC.

The chain recombines TRBV15 with TRBJ2-1, with D perhaps TRBD2 (5 bases). Trimming removed 1 base at V and 2 bases at J, with 15 bases between. This CDR3 comprises 17 residues. From germline, CDR1 is LNHNV and CDR2 YYDKDF (reference sequence). The CDR3 DNA sequence: TGTGCCACCAGCAGAGGGACGGGGAGAAGGACCTACAATGAGCAGTTCTTC. Amino acids: CATSRGTGRRTYNEQFF.

CDR3 coding DNA: TGCGCCAGCACGGTAGCGGGAGTCGGAGAGCAGTACTTC. Protein sequence: CASTVAGVGEQYF. This sequence joins TRBV10-2 and TRBJ2-7; 9 bases align to TRBD2. The CDR3 runs 13 residues. Germline V CDR1 and CDR2: WSHSY, SAAADI. The ends lost 7 bases at V and 7 bases at J; junction bases unmatched: 8.

This clone came up many times. The V and J genes are TRBV30 and TRBJ1-6, with 11 bases lining up with TRBD1. This CDR3 is built from 16 residues. The junction had 5 bases not matched to a gene; V was cut back by 3 bases and J by 4 bases. CDR1 GTSNPN and CDR2 SVGIG come from the germline V gene (reference sequence). This chain's CDR3 is CAWRDRGRSYNSPLHF. The CDR3, as DNA: TGTGCCTGGAGGGACAGGGGGCGATCTTATAATTCACCCCTCCACTTT.